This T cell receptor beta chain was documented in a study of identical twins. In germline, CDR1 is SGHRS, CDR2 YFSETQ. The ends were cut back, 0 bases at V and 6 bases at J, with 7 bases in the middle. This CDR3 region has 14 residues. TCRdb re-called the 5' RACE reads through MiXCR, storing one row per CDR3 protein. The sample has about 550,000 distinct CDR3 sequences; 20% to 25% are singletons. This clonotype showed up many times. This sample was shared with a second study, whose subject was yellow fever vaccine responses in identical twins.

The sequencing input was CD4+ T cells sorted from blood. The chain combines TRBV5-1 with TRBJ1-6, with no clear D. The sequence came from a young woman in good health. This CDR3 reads CASSLDRSNSPLHF. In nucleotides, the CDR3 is TGCGCCAGCAGCTTGGATAGATCTAATTCACCCCTCCACTTT.